This T cell receptor (beta chain) stems from a study of early T cells in non-severe SARS-CoV-2 infection. About the study: Sequencing of unsorted whole blood was done on bulk RNA, leaving chains unpaired. General study points: Matching results from VDJdb favored anti-spike CD8 responses, leaving private and CD4 specificities undetected.

Points on this clonotype: Its specificity is unknown.

Individual cDNA molecules carried attached unique molecular identifiers. TCRdb used MiXCR to reprocess the 5' RACE reads, holding one entry per CDR3 protein. Among tens of thousands of distinct CDR3 sequences, about an eighth were seen once, and the ten largest hold around 4.2%. There are 19 residues in the CDR3. The germline gives CDR1 SGHAT, CDR2 FQNNGV. Trimming cost V 0 bases and J 2 bases, with 20 bases left between them. The chain employs TRBV11-2 and TRBJ2-1; D tentatively reads TRBD1 or TRBD2 (5 bases each). This clonotype was obtained from an adult who was a healthcare worker with PCR-confirmed SARS-CoV-2 infection or an uninfected control (not recorded which). The sequenced material came from whole blood. The CDR3 spells CASSLDDFAGAGTYNEQFF. The CDR3 DNA reads as TGTGCCAGCAGCTTAGATGATTTTGCCGGGGCAGGGACCTACAATGAGCAGTTCTTC. Together with reference TRBV11-2 and TRBJ2-1, the CDR3 gives the full variable domain: EAGVAQSPRYKIIEKRQSVAFWCNPISGHATLYWYQQILGQGPKLLIQFQNNGVVDDSQLPKDRFSAERLKGVDSTLKIQPAKLEDSAVYLCASSLDDFAGAGTYNEQFFGPGTRLTVL.